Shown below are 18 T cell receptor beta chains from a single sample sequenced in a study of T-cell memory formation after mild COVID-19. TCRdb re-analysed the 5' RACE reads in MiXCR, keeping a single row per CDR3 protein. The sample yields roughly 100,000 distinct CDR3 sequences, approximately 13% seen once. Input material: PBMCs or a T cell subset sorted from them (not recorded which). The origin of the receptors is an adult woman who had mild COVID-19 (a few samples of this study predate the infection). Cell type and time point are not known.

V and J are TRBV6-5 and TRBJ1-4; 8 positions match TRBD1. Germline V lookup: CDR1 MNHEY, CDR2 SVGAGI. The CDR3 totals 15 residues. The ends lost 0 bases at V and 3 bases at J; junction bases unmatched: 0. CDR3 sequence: CASSYSDRANEKLFF. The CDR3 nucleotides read TGTGCCAGCAGTTACTCGGACAGGGCTAATGAAAAACTGTTTTTT.

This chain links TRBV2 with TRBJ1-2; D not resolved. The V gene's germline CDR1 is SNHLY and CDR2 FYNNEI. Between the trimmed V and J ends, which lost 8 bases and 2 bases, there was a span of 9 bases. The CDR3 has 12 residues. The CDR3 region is CASVTGNYGYTF. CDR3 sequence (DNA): TGTGCCAGCGTTACGGGGAACTATGGCTACACCTTC.

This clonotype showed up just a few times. The CDR3 loop reads CASSLALTGAGETQYF. The CDR3 DNA sequence: TGTGCCAGCAGCTTAGCTCTTACTGGAGCTGGGGAGACCCAGTACTTC. The chain carries TRBV7-9 and TRBJ2-5; D is undetermined. Looked up from germline, CDR1 is SEHNR and CDR2 is FQNEAQ (reference sequence). V shed 0 bases and J shed 5 bases, with 16 bases lying between them. The CDR3 runs to 16 residues.

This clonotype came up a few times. The CDR3: CASSRFTGTMNTEAFF. DNA of the CDR3: TGTGCCAGCAGTCGGTTCACCGGGACCATGAACACTGAAGCTTTCTTT. V usage is TRBV11-2 and J usage is TRBJ1-1; a possible D gene is TRBD1 (5 bases). Germline loops: CDR1 SGHAT, CDR2 FQNNGV. The CDR3 is 16 residues long. Trimming pared 6 bases from V and 0 bases from J, leaving 17 bases between. Based on the CDR3 plus reference TRBV11-2 and TRBJ1-1, the full variable domain is EAGVAQSPRYKIIEKRQSVAFWCNPISGHATLYWYQQILGQGPKLLIQFQNNGVVDDSQLPKDRFSAERLKGVDSTLKIQPAKLEDSAVYLCASSRFTGTMNTEAFFGQGTRLTVV.

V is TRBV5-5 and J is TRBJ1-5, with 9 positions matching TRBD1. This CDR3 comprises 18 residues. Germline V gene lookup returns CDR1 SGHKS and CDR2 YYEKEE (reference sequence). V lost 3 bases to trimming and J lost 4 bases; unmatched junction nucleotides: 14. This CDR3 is CASSSVPGQGSGNQPQHF. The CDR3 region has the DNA TGTGCCAGCAGCTCCGTCCCGGGACAGGGATCAGGGAATCAGCCCCAGCATTTT.

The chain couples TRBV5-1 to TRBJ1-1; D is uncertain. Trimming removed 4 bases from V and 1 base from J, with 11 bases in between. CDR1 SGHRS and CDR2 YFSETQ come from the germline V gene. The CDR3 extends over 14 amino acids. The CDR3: CASSQWTGNTEAFF. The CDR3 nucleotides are TGCGCCAGCAGCCAGTGGACTGGGAACACTGAAGCTTTCTTT.

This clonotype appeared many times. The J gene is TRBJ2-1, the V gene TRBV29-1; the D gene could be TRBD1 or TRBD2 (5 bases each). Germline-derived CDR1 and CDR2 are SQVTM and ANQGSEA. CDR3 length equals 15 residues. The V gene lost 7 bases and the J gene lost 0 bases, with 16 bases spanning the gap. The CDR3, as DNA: TGCAGCGGCCGGGGCGGAAAGAGCTCCTACAATGAGCAGTTCTTC. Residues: CSGRGGKSSYNEQFF.

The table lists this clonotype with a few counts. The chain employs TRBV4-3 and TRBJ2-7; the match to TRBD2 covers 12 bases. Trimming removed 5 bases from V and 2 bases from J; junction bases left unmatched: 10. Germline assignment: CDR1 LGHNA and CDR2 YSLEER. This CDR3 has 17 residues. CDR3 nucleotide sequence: TGCGCCAGCAGCGCAGGCCCGACTAGCGGGAGAGCCTACGAGCAGTACTTC. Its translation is CASSAGPTSGRAYEQYF.

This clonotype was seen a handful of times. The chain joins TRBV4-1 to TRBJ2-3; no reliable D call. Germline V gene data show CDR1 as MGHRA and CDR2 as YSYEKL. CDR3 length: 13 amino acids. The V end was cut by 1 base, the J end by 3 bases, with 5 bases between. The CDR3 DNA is TGCGCCAGCAGCCAAGCTATAACAGATACGCAGTATTTT. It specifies CASSQAITDTQYF.

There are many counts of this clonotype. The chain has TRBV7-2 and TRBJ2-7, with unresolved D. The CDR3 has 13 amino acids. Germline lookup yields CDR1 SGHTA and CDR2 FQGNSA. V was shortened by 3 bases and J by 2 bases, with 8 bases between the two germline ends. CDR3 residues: CASSFGSPYEQYF. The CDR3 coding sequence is TGTGCCAGCAGCTTCGGGTCGCCCTACGAGCAGTACTTC.

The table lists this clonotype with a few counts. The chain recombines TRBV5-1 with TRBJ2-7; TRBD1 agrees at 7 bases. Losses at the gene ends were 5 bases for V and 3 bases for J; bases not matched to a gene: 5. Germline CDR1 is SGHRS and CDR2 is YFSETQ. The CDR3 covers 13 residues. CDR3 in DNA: TGCGCCAGCAGGGCTACAGGGGTCTACGAGCAGTACTTC. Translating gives CASRATGVYEQYF. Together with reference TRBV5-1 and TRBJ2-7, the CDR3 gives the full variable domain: KAGVTQTPRYLIKTRGQQVTLSCSPISGHRSVSWYQQTPGQGLQFLFEYFSETQRNKGNFPGRFSGRQFSNSRSEMNVSTLELGDSALYLCASRATGVYEQYFGPGTRLTVT.

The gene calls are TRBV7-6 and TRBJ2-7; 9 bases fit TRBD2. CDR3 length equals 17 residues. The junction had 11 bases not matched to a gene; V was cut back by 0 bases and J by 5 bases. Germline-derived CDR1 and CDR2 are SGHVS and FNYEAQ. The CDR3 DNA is TGTGCCAGCAGCTTAGCGCGTGCTAGCGGGAATTATGACGAGCAGTACTTC. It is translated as CASSLARASGNYDEQYF.

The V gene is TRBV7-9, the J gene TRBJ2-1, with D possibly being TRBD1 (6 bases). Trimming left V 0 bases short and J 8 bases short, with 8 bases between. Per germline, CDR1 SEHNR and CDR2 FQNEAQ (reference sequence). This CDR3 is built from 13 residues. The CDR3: CASSLAPGDEQFF. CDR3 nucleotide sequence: TGTGCCAGCAGCTTAGCCCCAGGGGATGAGCAGTTCTTC.

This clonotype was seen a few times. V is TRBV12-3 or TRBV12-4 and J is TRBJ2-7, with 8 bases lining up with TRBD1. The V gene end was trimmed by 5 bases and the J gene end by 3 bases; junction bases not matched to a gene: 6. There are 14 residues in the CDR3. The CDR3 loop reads CASSGQGTGYEQYF. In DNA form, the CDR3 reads TGTGCCAGCAGTGGACAGGGAACGGGCTACGAGCAGTACTTC.

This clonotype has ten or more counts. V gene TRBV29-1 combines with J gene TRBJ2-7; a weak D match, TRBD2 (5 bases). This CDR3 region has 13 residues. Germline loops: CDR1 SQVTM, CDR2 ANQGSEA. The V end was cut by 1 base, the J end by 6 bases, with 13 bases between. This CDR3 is CSVEGMGVGEQYF. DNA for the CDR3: TGCAGCGTTGAAGGGATGGGAGTGGGCGAGCAGTACTTC.

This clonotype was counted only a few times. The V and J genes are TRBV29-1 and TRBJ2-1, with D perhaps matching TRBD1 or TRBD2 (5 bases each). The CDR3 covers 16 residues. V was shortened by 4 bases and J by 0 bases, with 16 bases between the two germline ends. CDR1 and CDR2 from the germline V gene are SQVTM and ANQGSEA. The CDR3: CSVVGGTGSSYNEQFF. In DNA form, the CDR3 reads TGCAGCGTTGTTGGGGGAACGGGTAGCTCCTACAATGAGCAGTTCTTC.

The CDR3 region is CASSVAAQGAYEQYF. CDR3 nucleotides: TGTGCCAGCAGCGTAGCTGCCCAGGGAGCGTACGAGCAGTACTTC. The genes are TRBV9 and TRBJ2-7; D could derive from TRBD1 or TRBD2 (5 bases each). Germline V gives CDR1 SGDLS, CDR2 YYNGEE. CDR3 size: 15 residues. Deletions cut 0 bases from V and 4 bases from J, with 14 bases between.

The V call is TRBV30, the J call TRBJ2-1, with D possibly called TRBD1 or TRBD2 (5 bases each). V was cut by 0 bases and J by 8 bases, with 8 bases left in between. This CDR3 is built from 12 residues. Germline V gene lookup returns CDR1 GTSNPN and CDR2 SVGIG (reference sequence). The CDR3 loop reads CAWSVTGHEQFF. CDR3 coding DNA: TGTGCCTGGAGTGTTACGGGACATGAGCAGTTCTTC.